The next 26 T cell receptor beta chains were all read from a single sample in a study of OX40 agonist ivuxolimab in advanced cancers. Data came from immunoSEQ multiplex PCR; TCRdb stores just in-frame clones and leaves some out. The data show about 62,000 clones, about four fifths seen once. Sequenced material: CD4+ or CD8+ T cells sorted from blood, taken in a trial of the OX40 agonist ivuxolimab. The receptors were gathered from an adult with an advanced solid tumor such as melanoma, head and neck, liver or kidney cancer.

The rearrangement uses TRBV30 and TRBJ1-1; 9 bases match TRBD1. The junction had 12 bases not matched to a gene; V was cut back by 3 bases and J by 1 base. Germline assignment: CDR1 GTSNPN and CDR2 SVGIG (reference sequence). This CDR3 contains 17 residues. The CDR3 is CAWRTWGQGNRNTEAFF. The CDR3 DNA sequence: TGTGCCTGGAGAACCTGGGGACAGGGTAACAGGAACACTGAAGCTTTCTTT.

This chain connects TRBV6-5 to TRBJ1-5, with no clear D. Germline V gives CDR1 MNHEY, CDR2 SVGAGI. The V end lost 1 base, the J end lost 7 bases, and 8 bases lay between the germline ends. The CDR3 contains 13 residues. CDR3 sequence reads: CASSYLVGQPQHF. The CDR3, as DNA: TGTGCCAGCAGTTACTTGGTAGGACAGCCCCAGCATTTT.

The gene calls are TRBV9 and TRBJ1-2; perhaps TRBD1 as D (6 bases). The V end lost 1 base, the J end lost 4 bases, and 20 bases lay between the germline ends. The CDR3 has 17 amino acids. Germline CDR1 reads SGDLS; CDR2 reads YYNGEE. In nucleotides, the CDR3 is TGTGCCAGCAGCGTACCGGAGGGGAAACAGGGCAGCTATGGCTACACCTTC. It encodes CASSVPEGKQGSYGYTF.

This chain connects TRBV7-9 to TRBJ2-1; D possibly uses TRBD1 or TRBD2 (5 bases each). V was clipped by 1 base and J by 10 bases, with 11 bases between them. This CDR3 contains 13 residues. From germline, CDR1 is SEHNR and CDR2 FQNEAQ (reference sequence). CDR3 sequence reads: CASSLVGTPEQFF. DNA for the CDR3: TGTGCCAGCAGCTTAGTGGGGACCCCGGAGCAGTTCTTC.

The chain carries TRBV2 and TRBJ2-1; 10 bases match TRBD1. CDR3 length: 14 amino acids. Germline CDR1 and CDR2: SNHLY and FYNNEI. V lost 10 bases to trimming and J lost 8 bases; unmatched junction nucleotides: 11. This CDR3 is CAITDRGRIYEQFF. In DNA form, the CDR3 reads TGTGCCATCACAGACAGGGGGCGAATCTATGAGCAGTTCTTC.

The V and J genes are TRBV29-1 and TRBJ2-1; D may be TRBD2 (6 bases). CDR1 SQVTM and CDR2 ANQGSEA come from the germline V gene. V lost 4 bases to trimming and J lost 9 bases, with 10 bases between them. The CDR3 is made up of 11 amino acids. The CDR3: CSVGDFSEQFF. DNA of the CDR3: TGCAGCGTTGGGGACTTCAGTGAGCAGTTCTTC.

The V and J genes are TRBV30 and TRBJ2-1, with TRBD2 matching over 12 bases. Trimming cost V 4 bases and J 5 bases; bases outside gene matches: 9. This CDR3 has 16 residues. The germline gives CDR1 GTSNPN, CDR2 SVGIG (reference sequence). The chain's CDR3 is CAWKATSGSAHNEQFF. For the CDR3, the DNA is TGTGCCTGGAAAGCGACTAGCGGGAGTGCCCACAATGAGCAGTTCTTC.

This chain connects TRBV19 to TRBJ1-5; tentatively, D is TRBD1 (5 bases). The CDR3 is made up of 15 amino acids. The ends were cut back, 0 bases at V and 0 bases at J, with 6 bases in the middle. CDR1 LNHDA and CDR2 SQIVND come from the germline V gene (reference sequence). CDR3 amino acids: CASSIDQGSNQPQHF. The CDR3 nucleotides are TGTGCCAGTAGTATAGATCAGGGTAGCAATCAGCCCCAGCATTTT.

The V call is TRBV7-2, the J call TRBJ2-1, with unresolved D. CDR1 and CDR2 from the germline V gene are SGHTA and FQGNSA. The V and J ends lost 7 bases and 5 bases respectively, with 6 bases between them. CDR3 length: 11 residues. This CDR3 is CASTPHNEQFF. The DNA of the CDR3 is TGTGCCAGCACCCCTCACAATGAGCAGTTCTTC. Full variable domain (missing parts from reference TRBV7-2 and TRBJ2-1): GAGVSQSPSNKVTEKGKDVELRCDPISGHTALYWYRQSLGQGLEFLIYFQGNSAPDKSGLPSDRFSAERTGGSVSTLTIQRTQQEDSAVYLCASTPHNEQFFGPGTRLTVL.

This chain uses TRBV27 with TRBJ2-7; D is perhaps TRBD1 (6 bases). V was trimmed by 6 bases and J by 1 base, leaving 19 bases between them. This CDR3 is 16 amino acids long. Germline CDR1 and CDR2: MNHEY and SMNVEV (reference sequence). The CDR3 DNA follows: TGTGCCAGCAGACTTGGAGGACAGTTACCTTCCTACGAGCAGTACTTC. Translated, it gives CASRLGGQLPSYEQYF.

The count of this clone is one. The rearrangement joins TRBV7-6 to TRBJ2-1; no clear D gene. V gave up 1 base and J gave up 5 bases, with 6 bases separating them. The CDR3 loop spans 13 amino acids. The germline V gene encodes CDR1 SGHVS and CDR2 FNYEAQ. The CDR3 bases are TGTGCCAGCAGCTTAGTCACCAACAATGAGCAGTTCTTC. Translated: CASSLVTNNEQFF.

This rearrangement joins TRBV7-9 to TRBJ1-3, with D maybe TRBD1 (5 bases). The CDR3 sequence is 15 residues long. V was cut by 1 base and J by 6 bases, with 13 bases left in between. Germline CDR1 is SEHNR and CDR2 is FQNEAQ (reference sequence). CDR3 nucleotides: TGTGCCAGCAGCTTAGGGGTATTGGGGCCAAACACCATATATTTT. This gives the protein CASSLGVLGPNTIYF.

The chain recombines TRBV27 with TRBJ2-1; no reliable D call. Looked up from germline, CDR1 is MNHEY and CDR2 is SMNVEV (reference sequence). This CDR3 has 15 residues. V was clipped by 4 bases and J by 0 bases, with 10 bases between them. This CDR3 is CASSSTKSSYNEQFF. The CDR3 region has the DNA TGTGCCAGCAGTTCCACAAAAAGCTCCTACAATGAGCAGTTCTTC.

This clone has a handful of counts. The rearrangement links TRBV25-1 to TRBJ1-1; D not certain. Trimming shortened V by 2 bases and J by 7 bases, and 8 bases separated the two germline ends. The CDR3 is 12 residues long. Germline lookup yields CDR1 MGHDK and CDR2 SYGVNS. CDR3 bases: TGTGCCAGCAGTGAAAACCGGGATGAAGCTTTCTTT. This translates into CASSENRDEAFF.

The rearrangement joins TRBV5-1 to TRBJ1-1; D gene unclear. Trimming cost V 0 bases and J 5 bases, with 5 bases left between them. The CDR3 has 12 amino acids. Germline loops: CDR1 SGHRS, CDR2 YFSETQ. The CDR3 DNA reads TGCGCCAGCAGCTTGGAAGGTACTGAAGCTTTCTTT. The encoded protein is CASSLEGTEAFF.

This sequence joins TRBV21-1 and TRBJ1-4. TRBV21-1 is deemed a pseudogene. The CDR3 consists of 17 residues. CDR3 sequence reads: CASNVQLNMELSEKLFF. CDR3 DNA sequence: TGTGCCAGCAACGTGCAACTAAATATGGAGCTATCTGAAAAACTGTTTTTT.

The chain carries TRBV6-6 and TRBJ1-5; no reliable D call. The CDR3 sequence is 13 residues long. The germline gives CDR1 MNHNY, CDR2 SVGAGI (reference sequence). With 1 base removed from V and 7 bases from J, the gap between germline ends came to 8 bases. In DNA, the CDR3 is TGTGCCAGCAGTTACTTGGTAGGACAGCCCCAGCATTTT. This sequence encodes CASSYLVGQPQHF.

The chain employs TRBV7-6 and TRBJ2-3, with D hard to call. This CDR3 comprises 12 residues. Germline assignment: CDR1 SGHVS and CDR2 FNYEAQ. Trimming shortened V by 5 bases and J by 2 bases, and 5 bases separated the two germline ends. This CDR3 reads CASSLPTDTQYF. CDR3 DNA sequence: TGTGCCAGCAGCCTCCCCACAGATACGCAGTATTTT.

This clone has just a few counts. The chain joins TRBV7-9 to TRBJ2-4; D remains ambiguous. V lost 3 bases and J lost 0, with 9 bases in between. The CDR3 sequence is 15 residues long. From germline, CDR1 is SEHNR and CDR2 FQNEAQ (reference sequence). Here the CDR3 DNA reads TGTGCCAGCAGCTTCTTTGAACTAGCCAAAAACATTCAGTACTTC. This translates into CASSFFELAKNIQYF.

V usage is TRBV7-2 and J usage is TRBJ2-7; TRBD2 matches 9 bases. The CDR3 sequence is 15 residues long. The V gene end was trimmed by 1 base and the J gene end by 1 base; junction bases not matched to a gene: 2. CDR1 SGHTA and CDR2 FQGNSA come from the germline V gene. CDR3 in DNA: TGTGCCAGCAGCTTAGGACTAGCGGATTCCTACGAGCAGTACTTC. Translated, it gives CASSLGLADSYEQYF.

This chain joins TRBV7-9 and TRBJ2-1, with TRBD1 matching over 7 bases. With 5 bases clipped from V and 8 bases from J, the junction kept 15 bases outside the gene matches. The V gene's germline CDR1 is SEHNR and CDR2 FQNEAQ (reference sequence). The CDR3 length is 16 residues. The CDR3 nucleotides are TGTGCCAGCAGCCGAAGACCCCCGACAGGGATCGATGAGCAGTTCTTC. The encoded protein is CASSRRPPTGIDEQFF.

The CDR3 reads CASSVVRGQFF. CDR3 bases: TGTGCCAGCAGTGTAGTACGGGGGCAGTTCTTC. The chain joins TRBV6-1 to TRBJ2-1; TRBD2 might be the D (5 bases). Germline CDR1 and CDR2: MNHNS and SASEGT. The germline V and J ends were trimmed by 4 bases and 12 bases, with 10 bases remaining between them. The CDR3 has 11 residues.

V and J are TRBV7-3 and TRBJ1-5; D ambiguous. Between the trimmed V and J ends, which lost 2 bases and 0 bases, there was a span of 8 bases. The CDR3 contains 15 residues. Germline V lookup: CDR1 SGHTA, CDR2 FQGTGA. The CDR3, as DNA: TGTGCCAGCAGCTTAGCGGCGAATAGCAATCAGCCCCAGCATTTT. Its protein product is CASSLAANSNQPQHF.

The V and J genes are TRBV18 and TRBJ2-7; no firm D call. V was clipped by 3 bases and J by 5 bases, with 5 bases between them. CDR3 length: 11 residues. CDR1 KGHSH and CDR2 LQKENI come from the germline V gene. CDR3 region: CASSPYDEQYF. CDR3 sequence (DNA): TGTGCCAGCTCACCCTATGACGAGCAGTACTTC.

This clone was observed a handful of times. The genes are TRBV7-6 and TRBJ1-3, with TRBD1 as a possible D gene (6 bases). Trimming pared 2 bases from V and 2 bases from J, leaving 13 bases between. Germline-derived CDR1 and CDR2 are SGHVS and FNYEAQ. This CDR3 has 16 amino acids. In DNA form, the CDR3 reads TGTGCCAGCAGCTTATTATTACAGGGCCCTGGAAACACCATATATTTT. Its protein product is CASSLLLQGPGNTIYF.

Here the CDR3 DNA reads TGTGCCACCAGCAGAGAGCAGAGGGTTGCCGGGGAGCTGTTTTTT. Protein sequence: CATSREQRVAGELFF. V is TRBV15 and J is TRBJ2-2, with D possibly matching TRBD2 (5 bases). Germline CDR1 LNHNV, CDR2 YYDKDF (reference sequence). The CDR3 spans 15 residues. V was clipped by 0 bases and J by 6 bases, with 11 bases between them.